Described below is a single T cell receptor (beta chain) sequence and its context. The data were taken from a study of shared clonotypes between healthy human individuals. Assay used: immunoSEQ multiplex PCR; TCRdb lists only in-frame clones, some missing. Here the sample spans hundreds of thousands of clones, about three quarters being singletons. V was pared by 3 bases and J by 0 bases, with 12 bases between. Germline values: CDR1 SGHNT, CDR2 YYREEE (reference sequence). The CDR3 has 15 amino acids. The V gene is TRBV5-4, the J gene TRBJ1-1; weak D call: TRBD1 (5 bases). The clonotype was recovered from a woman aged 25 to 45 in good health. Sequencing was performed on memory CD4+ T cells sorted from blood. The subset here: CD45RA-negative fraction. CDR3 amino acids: CASSWRKQVNTEAFF. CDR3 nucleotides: TGTGCCAGCAGCTGGCGCAAACAGGTGAACACTGAAGCTTTCTTT.